This passage covers 26 T cell receptor beta chains from one sample sequenced in a study of OX40 agonist ivuxolimab in advanced cancers. Assay: immunoSEQ multiplex PCR; the TCRdb copy retains only in-frame clones and omits some. The table records 70,000 or so clones, around nine tenths of them present only once. This material consisted of CD4+ or CD8+ T cells sorted from blood, taken in a trial of the OX40 agonist ivuxolimab. These receptors originate from an adult with an advanced solid tumor such as melanoma, head and neck, liver or kidney cancer.

The genes are TRBV7-9 and TRBJ1-1; D gene unclear. CDR1 is SEHNR, CDR2 FQNEAQ, per germline (reference sequence). The CDR3 consists of 13 residues. V was clipped by 5 bases and J by 4 bases, with 11 bases between them. CDR3 DNA: TGTGCCAGCAGCCCCTCGATAGGCACTGAAGCTTTCTTT. Protein sequence: CASSPSIGTEAFF.

This clone was seen only a few times. The V gene is TRBV9, the J gene TRBJ1-2; D is unclear. Trimming stripped 4 bases from V and 1 base from J, with 8 bases between. In germline, CDR1 is SGDLS, CDR2 YYNGEE. The CDR3 contains 13 residues. CDR3 amino acids: CASSPHGNYGYTF. CDR3 in DNA: TGTGCCAGCAGCCCTCACGGTAACTATGGCTACACCTTC.

A single count supports this clone. The rearrangement joins TRBV27 to TRBJ1-2; D may be TRBD1 (5 bases). The CDR3 contains 13 residues. Per the germline V gene, CDR1 is MNHEY and CDR2 is SMNVEV (reference sequence). The ends were cut back, 3 bases at V and 3 bases at J, with 8 bases in the middle. The CDR3 nucleotides are TGTGCCAGCAGTTTGCAGGGTGACTATGGCTACACCTTC. Its translation is CASSLQGDYGYTF.

J is TRBJ2-7 and V is TRBV13, with D possibly TRBD2 on 6 matching bases. The germline V gene has CDR1 PRHDT and CDR2 FYEKMQ (reference sequence). CDR3 length: 16 amino acids. Trimming removed 4 bases at V and 5 bases at J, with 21 bases between. CDR3 protein: CASSSYKTRAPHEQYF. CDR3 DNA sequence: TGTGCCAGCAGCTCGTATAAGACTAGAGCCCCCCACGAGCAGTACTTC.

The chain joins TRBV5-1 to TRBJ1-4; D gene uncertain. CDR3 length: 15 amino acids. The germline gives CDR1 SGHRS, CDR2 YFSETQ. With 5 bases removed from V and 0 bases from J, the gap between germline ends came to 11 bases. In DNA form, the CDR3 reads TGCGCCAGCAGACCGGACGGAGCAACTAATGAAAAACTGTTTTTT. This translates into CASRPDGATNEKLFF.

The chain joins TRBV27 to TRBJ2-7; TRBD1 agrees at 8 bases. The V gene end was trimmed by 4 bases and the J gene end by 3 bases; junction bases not matched to a gene: 5. The CDR3 runs 14 residues. The germline gives CDR1 MNHEY, CDR2 SMNVEV (reference sequence). CDR3 in amino acids: CASSSWTGHYEQYF. In DNA form, the CDR3 reads TGTGCCAGCAGTTCCTGGACAGGGCACTACGAGCAGTACTTC.

V is TRBV13 and J is TRBJ1-1; no reliable D call. Germline V gene lookup returns CDR1 PRHDT and CDR2 FYEKMQ (reference sequence). CDR3 length: 12 amino acids. Trimming cost V 3 bases and J 0 bases, with 2 bases left between them. As DNA, the CDR3 is TGTGCCAGCAGCTTTTTGAACACTGAAGCTTTCTTT. Its translation is CASSFLNTEAFF.

About this clone itself: This CDR3 is also generated by other DNA sequences in the sample. The gene calls are TRBV9 and TRBJ2-7; D unresolved. The CDR3 contains 14 residues. With 3 bases removed from V and 2 bases from J, the gap between germline ends came to 12 bases. The germline V gene has CDR1 SGDLS and CDR2 YYNGEE. CDR3 amino acids: CASSASGGTYEQYF. Written as DNA, the CDR3 is TGTGCCAGCAGCGCCTCGGGCGGCACCTACGAGCAGTACTTC.

The CDR3 nucleotides are TGTGCCAGCAGTGGGGCACCCCCGGGACAGGGGGGTGGCTACACCTTC. This sequence encodes CASSGAPPGQGGGYTF. The V and J genes are TRBV27 and TRBJ1-2; 11 bases line up with TRBD1. Trimming removed 5 bases from V and 7 bases from J; junction bases left unmatched: 12. There are 16 residues in the CDR3. Germline V CDR1 and CDR2: MNHEY, SMNVEV (reference sequence).

The V and J genes are TRBV6-5 and TRBJ2-7; 7 bases are a match to TRBD1. The germline CDR1 and CDR2 sequences are MNHEY and SVGAGI. With 5 bases clipped from V and 0 bases from J, the junction kept 7 bases outside the gene matches. The CDR3 loop spans 15 amino acids. The CDR3 coding sequence is TGTGCCAGCAGTACCGGGACAGCAAACTCCTACGAGCAGTACTTC. Its translation: CASSTGTANSYEQYF.

The rearrangement joins TRBV19 to TRBJ1-1; D possibly corresponds to TRBD1 (6 bases). The germline V gene has CDR1 LNHDA and CDR2 SQIVND (reference sequence). CDR3 length: 14 residues. The germline V and J ends were trimmed by 3 bases and 11 bases, with 19 bases remaining between them. CDR3 nucleotides: TGTGCCAGTAGTATCGGACAGACCACCCGAGAGGCTTTCTTT. Protein: CASSIGQTTREAFF.

The rearrangement links TRBV4-2 to TRBJ1-4; 7 nucleotides match TRBD1. V shed 6 bases, J shed 8 bases, and the junction held 9 bases outside the gene matches. CDR1 is LGHNA, CDR2 YNFKEQ, per germline. The CDR3 has 14 amino acids. The CDR3 is CASSPEGADEKLFF. CDR3 bases: TGTGCCAGCAGTCCTGAGGGGGCCGACGAAAAACTGTTTTTT.

The chain joins TRBV7-9 to TRBJ1-4, with TRBD1 as a possible D gene (6 bases). This CDR3 contains 19 residues. Trimming left V 2 bases short and J 0 bases short, with 19 bases between. Germline V gene sequence: CDR1 SEHNR, CDR2 FQNEAQ (reference sequence). The CDR3 here is CASSLCGDIPIATNEKLFF. The CDR3 bases are TGTGCCAGCAGCTTATGTGGGGACATCCCAATTGCAACTAATGAAAAACTGTTTTTT.

The rearrangement uses TRBV9 and TRBJ2-2; D is possibly TRBD2 (5 bases). The germline gives CDR1 SGDLS, CDR2 YYNGEE. With 0 bases removed from V and 3 bases from J, the gap between germline ends came to 18 bases. The CDR3 covers 18 residues. The CDR3 DNA follows: TGTGCCAGCAGCGTAGGAGGACTTCTGCTCAAGGACACCGGGGAGCTGTTTTTT. Its protein is CASSVGGLLLKDTGELFF.

The chain has TRBV5-5 and TRBJ2-7; 7 nucleotides match TRBD2. J gave up 3 bases and V 2 bases, and 5 bases lay outside the gene matches. Germline CDR1 reads SGHKS; CDR2 reads YYEKEE (reference sequence). The CDR3 extends over 14 amino acids. CDR3 residues: CASSLWRGGYEQYF. The CDR3 DNA reads as TGTGCCAGCAGCTTATGGCGCGGGGGCTACGAGCAGTACTTC.

The chain carries TRBV9 and TRBJ2-7, with 11 bases fitting TRBD2. V lost 6 bases and J lost 2; bases outside the gene matches: 10. The CDR3 totals 16 residues. In germline, CDR1 is SGDLS, CDR2 YYNGEE. CDR3: CASTASGGSPPYEQYF. CDR3 nucleotide sequence: TGTGCCAGCACGGCTAGCGGGGGGTCCCCGCCCTACGAGCAGTACTTC.

The CDR3 spells CASSLVDKVGYEQYF. CDR3 nucleotides: TGTGCCAGCAGCTTAGTTGATAAGGTGGGCTACGAGCAGTACTTC. V gene TRBV7-9 combines with J gene TRBJ2-7, with D uncertain. V was clipped by 1 base and J by 3 bases, with 13 bases between them. The CDR3 has 15 amino acids. From germline, CDR1 is SEHNR and CDR2 FQNEAQ (reference sequence). Based on the CDR3 plus reference TRBV7-9 and TRBJ2-7, the full variable domain is DTGVSQNPRHKITKRGQNVTFRCDPISEHNRLYWYRQTLGQGPEFLTYFQNEAQLEKSRLLSDRFSAERPKGSFSTLEIQRTEQGDSAMYLCASSLVDKVGYEQYFGPGTRLTVT.

This chain uses TRBV25-1 with TRBJ2-1, with 10 bases lining up with TRBD1. The CDR3 length is 14 residues. Trimming cost V 10 bases and J 8 bases; bases outside gene matches: 11. The germline V gene encodes CDR1 MGHDK and CDR2 SYGVNS. The CDR3 protein is CATSSRDRGDEQFF. CDR3 nucleotides: TGTGCCACCTCTTCTCGGGACAGGGGAGATGAGCAGTTCTTC.

Here the CDR3 DNA reads TGTGCCAGTAGTATCTGGGACAGGGCTAACGAGCAGTACTTC. The encoded protein is CASSIWDRANEQYF. This chain connects TRBV19 to TRBJ2-7, with 9 bases aligning to TRBD1. The germline CDR1 and CDR2 sequences are LNHDA and SQIVND (reference sequence). The ends lost 3 bases at V and 5 bases at J; junction bases unmatched: 5. The CDR3 is 14 amino acids.

The chain recombines TRBV7-6 with TRBJ2-6, with TRBD1 as a possible D gene (5 bases). Germline CDR1 and CDR2: SGHVS and FNYEAQ. The CDR3 covers 18 residues. Trimming took 5 bases from V and 0 from J, leaving 17 bases between them. The CDR3 region has the DNA TGTGCCAGCAGCCATATGACAGATCTCAGCTCTGGGGCCAACGTCCTGACTTTC. Protein: CASSHMTDLSSGANVLTF.

The rearrangement uses TRBV18 and TRBJ2-3; no definite D call. V was trimmed by 3 bases and J by 4 bases, leaving 11 bases between them. Looked up from germline, CDR1 is KGHSH and CDR2 is LQKENI. This CDR3 is 14 amino acids long. Here the CDR3 DNA reads TGTGCCAGCTCACCCCCCGTCGGAGCAGATACGCAGTATTTT. This codes for CASSPPVGADTQYF.

This clone was seen only once. This sequence joins TRBV27 and TRBJ2-7; no firm D call. This CDR3 is 13 amino acids long. V lost 3 bases and J 2 bases, leaving 8 bases between the germline ends. Germline CDR1 MNHEY, CDR2 SMNVEV (reference sequence). CDR3 sequence (DNA): TGTGCCAGCAGTTTTGCGTTAACCTACGAGCAGTACTTC. Amino acids: CASSFALTYEQYF.

This clone has just a few counts. The chain employs TRBV7-9 and TRBJ2-7; D is possibly TRBD2 (5 bases). The V and J ends lost 4 bases and 2 bases respectively, with 15 bases between them. The CDR3 is made up of 15 amino acids. Germline CDR1 is SEHNR and CDR2 is FQNEAQ (reference sequence). This chain's CDR3 is CASSSPSGIAYEQYF. CDR3 DNA: TGTGCCAGCAGCTCCCCTTCCGGGATCGCCTACGAGCAGTACTTC. The whole variable domain, filled in from reference TRBV7-9 and TRBJ2-7, reads DTGVSQNPRHKITKRGQNVTFRCDPISEHNRLYWYRQTLGQGPEFLTYFQNEAQLEKSRLLSDRFSAERPKGSFSTLEIQRTEQGDSAMYLCASSSPSGIAYEQYFGPGTRLTVT.

This chain joins TRBV19 and TRBJ2-2; TRBD2 aligns across 15 bases. The CDR3 contains 15 residues. V gave up 11 bases and J gave up 7 bases; unmatched junction bases: 8. Germline V CDR1 and CDR2: LNHDA, SQIVND (reference sequence). CDR3 DNA: TGTGCCGTCTTGGGACTAGCGGGAGGCGGCGGGGAGCTGTTTTTT. It specifies CAVLGLAGGGGELFF.

This chain joins TRBV9 and TRBJ2-7; TRBD2 matches at 7 bases. Germline V gives CDR1 SGDLS, CDR2 YYNGEE. With 0 bases clipped from V and 4 bases from J, the junction kept 10 bases outside the gene matches. The CDR3 length is 16 residues. This CDR3 reads CASSVGLSGGFYEQYF. CDR3 nucleotide sequence: TGTGCCAGCAGCGTAGGTCTCTCGGGGGGATTTTACGAGCAGTACTTC.

This clone was recorded only once. V is TRBV13 and J is TRBJ1-2, with D unclear. CDR1 is PRHDT and CDR2 is FYEKMQ in the germline V gene (reference sequence). CDR3 length: 16 amino acids. V lost 5 bases and J lost 3, with 19 bases in between. The CDR3 DNA reads TGTGCCAGCAGCCTCGAGGGAGGTTCCTTTGACTATGGCTACACCTTC. Translation: CASSLEGGSFDYGYTF.